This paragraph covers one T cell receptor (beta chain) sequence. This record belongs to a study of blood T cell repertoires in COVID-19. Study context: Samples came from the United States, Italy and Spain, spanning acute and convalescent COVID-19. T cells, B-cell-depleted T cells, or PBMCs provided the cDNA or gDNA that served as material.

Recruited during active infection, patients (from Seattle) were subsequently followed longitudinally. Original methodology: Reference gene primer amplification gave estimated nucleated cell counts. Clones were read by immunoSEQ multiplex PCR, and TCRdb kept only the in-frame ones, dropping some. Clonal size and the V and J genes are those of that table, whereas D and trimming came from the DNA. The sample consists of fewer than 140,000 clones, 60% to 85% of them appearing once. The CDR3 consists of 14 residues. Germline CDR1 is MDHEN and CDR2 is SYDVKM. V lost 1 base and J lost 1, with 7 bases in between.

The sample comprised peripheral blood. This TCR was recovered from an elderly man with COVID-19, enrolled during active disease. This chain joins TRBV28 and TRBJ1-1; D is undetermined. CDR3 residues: CASSLLTGNTEAFF. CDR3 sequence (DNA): TGTGCCAGCAGTTTATTAACGGGGAACACTGAAGCTTTCTTT.